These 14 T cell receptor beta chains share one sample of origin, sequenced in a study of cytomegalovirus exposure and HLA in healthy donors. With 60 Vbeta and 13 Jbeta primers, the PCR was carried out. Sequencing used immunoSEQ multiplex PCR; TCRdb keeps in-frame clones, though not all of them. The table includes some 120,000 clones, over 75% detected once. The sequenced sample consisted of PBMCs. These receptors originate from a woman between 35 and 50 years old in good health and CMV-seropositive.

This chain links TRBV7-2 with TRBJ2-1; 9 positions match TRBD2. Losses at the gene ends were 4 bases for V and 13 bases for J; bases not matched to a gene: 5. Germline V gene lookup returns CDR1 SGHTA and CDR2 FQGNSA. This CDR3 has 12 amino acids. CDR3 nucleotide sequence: TGTGCCAGCAGCTCCATAGCGGGAGAACAGTTCTTC. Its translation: CASSSIAGEQFF. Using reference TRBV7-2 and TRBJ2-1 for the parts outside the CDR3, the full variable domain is GAGVSQSPSNKVTEKGKDVELRCDPISGHTALYWYRQSLGQGLEFLIYFQGNSAPDKSGLPSDRFSAERTGGSVSTLTIQRTQQEDSAVYLCASSSIAGEQFFGPGTRLTVL.

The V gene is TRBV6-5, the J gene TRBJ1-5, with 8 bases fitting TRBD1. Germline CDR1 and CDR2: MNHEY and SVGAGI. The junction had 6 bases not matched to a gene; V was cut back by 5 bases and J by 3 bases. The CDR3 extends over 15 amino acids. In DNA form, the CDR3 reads TGTGCCAGCAGTCGGACAGGGTATAACAATCAGCCCCAGCATTTT. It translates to CASSRTGYNNQPQHF.

CDR3 residues: CASSGGTGGRSPLHF. As DNA, the CDR3 is TGTGCCAGCAGCGGGGGGACAGGGGGCAGGTCACCCCTCCACTTT. This chain connects TRBV5-6 to TRBJ1-6, with 12 bases aligning to TRBD1. V dropped 4 bases and J dropped 10; count of bases not matched to a gene: 6. CDR1 is SGHDT and CDR2 is YYEEEE in the germline V gene. The CDR3 totals 15 residues.

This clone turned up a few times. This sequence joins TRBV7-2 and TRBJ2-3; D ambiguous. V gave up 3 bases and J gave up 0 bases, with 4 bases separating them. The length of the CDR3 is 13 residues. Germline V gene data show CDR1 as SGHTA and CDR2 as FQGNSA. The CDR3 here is CASSFVSTDTQYF. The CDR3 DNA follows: TGTGCCAGCAGCTTTGTAAGCACAGATACGCAGTATTTT. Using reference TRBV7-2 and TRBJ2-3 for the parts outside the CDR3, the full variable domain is GAGVSQSPSNKVTEKGKDVELRCDPISGHTALYWYRQSLGQGLEFLIYFQGNSAPDKSGLPSDRFSAERTGGSVSTLTIQRTQQEDSAVYLCASSFVSTDTQYFGPGTRLTVL.

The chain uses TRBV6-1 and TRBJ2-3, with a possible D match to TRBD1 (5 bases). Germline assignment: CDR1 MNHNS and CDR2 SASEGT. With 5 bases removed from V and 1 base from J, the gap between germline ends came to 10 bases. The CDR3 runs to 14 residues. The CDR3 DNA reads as TGTGCCAGCAGTCAGGGCACTCGCACAGATACGCAGTATTTT. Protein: CASSQGTRTDTQYF.

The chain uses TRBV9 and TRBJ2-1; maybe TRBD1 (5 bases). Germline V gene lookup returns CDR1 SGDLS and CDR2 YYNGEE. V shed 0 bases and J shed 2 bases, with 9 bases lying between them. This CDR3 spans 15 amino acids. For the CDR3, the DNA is TGTGCCAGCAGCGTAGCAGGGAATGCCTACAATGAGCAGTTCTTC. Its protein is CASSVAGNAYNEQFF.

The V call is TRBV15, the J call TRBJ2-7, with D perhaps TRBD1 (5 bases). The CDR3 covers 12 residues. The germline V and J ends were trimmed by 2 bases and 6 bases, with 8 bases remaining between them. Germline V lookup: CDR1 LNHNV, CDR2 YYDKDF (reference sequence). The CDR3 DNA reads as TGTGCCACCAGCAGACAGGGTGGCGAGCAGTACTTC. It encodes CATSRQGGEQYF.

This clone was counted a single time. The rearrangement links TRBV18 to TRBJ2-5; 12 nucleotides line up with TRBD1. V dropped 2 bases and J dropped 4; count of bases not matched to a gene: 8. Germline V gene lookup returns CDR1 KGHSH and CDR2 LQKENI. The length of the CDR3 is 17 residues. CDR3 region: CASSPRRGTGGAETQYF. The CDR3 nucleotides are TGTGCCAGCTCACCAAGAAGGGGGACAGGGGGCGCAGAGACCCAGTACTTC.

CDR3 sequence (DNA): TGTGCCATCAGGGGACAGGGTCCCTACAATGAGCAGTTCTTC. It is translated as CAIRGQGPYNEQFF. The chain uses TRBV10-3 and TRBJ2-1, with TRBD1 matching 9 bases. The junction had 2 bases not matched to a gene; V was cut back by 6 bases and J by 2 bases. Germline lookup yields CDR1 ENHRY and CDR2 SYGVKD. CDR3 length equals 14 residues.

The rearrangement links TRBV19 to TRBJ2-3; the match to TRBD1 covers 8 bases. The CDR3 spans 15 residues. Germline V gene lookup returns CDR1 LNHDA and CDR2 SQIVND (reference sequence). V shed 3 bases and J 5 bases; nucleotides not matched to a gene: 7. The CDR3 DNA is TGTGCCAGTAGTATCGCCAGGGGGCGACGAGATACGCAGTATTTT. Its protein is CASSIARGRRDTQYF.

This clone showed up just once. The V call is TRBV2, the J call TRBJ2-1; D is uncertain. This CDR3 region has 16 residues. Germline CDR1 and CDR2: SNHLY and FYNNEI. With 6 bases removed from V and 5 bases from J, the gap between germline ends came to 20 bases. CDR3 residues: CASRVSMGKRNNEQFF. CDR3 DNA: TGTGCCAGCAGGGTTTCTATGGGTAAGCGAAACAATGAGCAGTTCTTC. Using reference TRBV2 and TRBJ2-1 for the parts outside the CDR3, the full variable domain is EPEVTQTPSHQVTQMGQEVILRCVPISNHLYFYWYRQILGQKVEFLVSFYNNEISEKSEIFDDQFSVERPDGSNFTLKIRSTKLEDSAMYFCASRVSMGKRNNEQFFGPGTRLTVL.

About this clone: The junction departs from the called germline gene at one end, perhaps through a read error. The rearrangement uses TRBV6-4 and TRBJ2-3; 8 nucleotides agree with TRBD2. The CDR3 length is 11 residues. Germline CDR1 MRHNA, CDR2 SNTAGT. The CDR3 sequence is CASNDGTRQYF. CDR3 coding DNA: TGTGCCAGCAATGACGGGACTAGGCAGTATTTT.

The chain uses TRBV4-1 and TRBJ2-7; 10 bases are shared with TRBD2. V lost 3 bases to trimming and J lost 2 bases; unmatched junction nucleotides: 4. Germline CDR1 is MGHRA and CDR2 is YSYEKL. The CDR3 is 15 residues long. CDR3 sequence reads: CASSHPGTSAYEQYF. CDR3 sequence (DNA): TGCGCCAGCAGCCATCCCGGGACTAGCGCCTACGAGCAGTACTTC.

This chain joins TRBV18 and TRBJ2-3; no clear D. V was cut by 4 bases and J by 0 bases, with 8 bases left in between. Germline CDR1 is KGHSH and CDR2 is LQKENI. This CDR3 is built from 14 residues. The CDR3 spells CASSLLSSTDTQYF. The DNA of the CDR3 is TGTGCCAGCTCACTCCTTAGTAGCACAGATACGCAGTATTTT.